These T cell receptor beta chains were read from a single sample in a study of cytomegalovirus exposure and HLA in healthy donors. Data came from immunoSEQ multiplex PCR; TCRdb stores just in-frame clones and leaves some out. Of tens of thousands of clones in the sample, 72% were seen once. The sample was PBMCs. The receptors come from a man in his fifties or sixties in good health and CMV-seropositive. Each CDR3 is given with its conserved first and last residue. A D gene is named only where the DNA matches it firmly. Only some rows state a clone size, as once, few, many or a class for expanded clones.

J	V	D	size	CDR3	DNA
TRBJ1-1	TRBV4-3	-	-	CASSPDFLGDTEAFF	TGCGCCAGCAGCCCCGACTTCCTCGGAGACACTGAAGCTTTCTTT
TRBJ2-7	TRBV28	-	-	CASSLSQRSPYEQYF	TGTGCCAGCAGTCTCTCCCAGCGAAGCCCTTACGAGCAGTACTTC
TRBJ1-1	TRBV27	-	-	CASGQGPNTEAFF	TGTGCCAGCGGCCAGGGCCCCAACACTGAAGCTTTCTTT
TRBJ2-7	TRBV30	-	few	CAWSHSYEQYF	TGTGCCTGGAGCCACTCCTACGAGCAGTACTTC
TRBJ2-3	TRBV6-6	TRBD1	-	CASSGTGGTDTQYF	TGTGCCAGCAGCGGGACAGGGGGGACAGATACGCAGTATTTT
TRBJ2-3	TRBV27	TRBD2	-	CASSLGGRAADTQYF	TGTGCCAGCAGTTTAGGGGGGAGGGCCGCAGATACGCAGTATTTT
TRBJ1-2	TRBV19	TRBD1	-	CASRGQGLYGYTF	TGTGCCAGTAGGGGACAGGGACTGTATGGCTACACCTTC
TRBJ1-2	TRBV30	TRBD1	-	CAWGTGLSYGYTF	TGTGCCTGGGGGACAGGGCTGAGCTATGGCTACACCTTC
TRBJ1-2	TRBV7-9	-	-	CASSLEQDYGYTF	TGTGCCAGCAGCTTAGAACAGGACTATGGCTACACCTTC
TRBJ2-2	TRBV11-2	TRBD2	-	CASSSGDTYTGELFF	TGTGCCAGCAGTAGCGGGGACACTTACACCGGGGAGCTGTTTTTT
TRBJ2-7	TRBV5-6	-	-	CASSVGGETYEQYF	TGTGCCAGCAGCGTAGGGGGGGAGACCTACGAGCAGTACTTC
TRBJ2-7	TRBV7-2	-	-	CASSLGDYEQYF	TGTGCCAGCAGCTTAGGAGACTACGAGCAGTACTTC
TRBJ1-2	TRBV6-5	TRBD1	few	CASSYETGNGYTF	TGTGCCAGCAGTTACGAGACAGGGAATGGCTACACCTTC
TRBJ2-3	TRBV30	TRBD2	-	CAWGAGGTDTQYF	TGTGCCTGGGGAGCGGGGGGCACAGATACGCAGTATTTT
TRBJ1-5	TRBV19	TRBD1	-	CASSTGQGGQPQHF	TGTGCCAGTAGTACAGGACAGGGGGGTCAGCCCCAGCATTTT
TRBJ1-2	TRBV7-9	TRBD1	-	CASSSTWVEGAYGYTF	TGTGCCAGCAGCTCTACTTGGGTGGAGGGGGCTTATGGCTACACCTTC
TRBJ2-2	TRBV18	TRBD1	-	CASSLTGTETGELFF	TGTGCCAGCTCCCTTACTGGGACAGAAACCGGGGAGCTGTTTTTT
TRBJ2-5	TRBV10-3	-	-	CAARPDRGGSKTQYF	TGTGCCGCGAGACCTGACAGGGGAGGGTCGAAGACCCAGTACTTC
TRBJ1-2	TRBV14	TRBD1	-	CASSLKQGNYGYTF	TGTGCCAGCAGCCTCAAACAGGGGAACTATGGCTACACCTTC
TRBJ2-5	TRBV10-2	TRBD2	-	CASGAGGRETQYF	TGCGCCAGCGGGGCGGGGGGTCGAGAGACCCAGTACTTC
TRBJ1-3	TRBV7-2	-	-	CASSLGAESANTIYF	TGTGCCAGCAGCTTAGGGGCAGAATCCGCAAACACCATATATTTT
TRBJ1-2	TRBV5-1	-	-	CASSLGAGGYGYTF	TGCGCCAGCAGCTTGGGTGCCGGCGGCTATGGCTACACCTTC
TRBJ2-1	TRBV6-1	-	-	CASSTRGGRNNEQFF	TGTGCCAGCAGTACCCGAGGGGGACGCAACAATGAGCAGTTCTTC
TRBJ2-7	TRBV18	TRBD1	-	CASSTTGGAEQYF	TGTGCCAGCTCAACTACAGGGGGCGCCGAGCAGTACTTC
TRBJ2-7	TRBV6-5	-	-	CASRYLYEQYF	TGTGCCAGCAGATACCTTTACGAGCAGTACTTC
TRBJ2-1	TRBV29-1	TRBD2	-	CSALRGVSGSLYNEQFF	TGCAGCGCTCTTAGGGGGGTTAGCGGGAGTCTCTACAATGAGCAGTTCTTC
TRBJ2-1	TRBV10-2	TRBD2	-	CASSEWGGRAGSYNEQFF	TGCGCCAGCAGTGAGTGGGGTGGGAGGGCCGGCTCCTACAATGAGCAGTTCTTC
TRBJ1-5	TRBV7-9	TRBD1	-	CASSSDRGNQPQHF	TGTGCCAGCAGCTCCGACAGGGGTAATCAGCCCCAGCATTTT
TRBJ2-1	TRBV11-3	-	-	CASSPIVDGEQFF	TGTGCCAGCAGCCCAATAGTAGATGGTGAGCAGTTCTTC
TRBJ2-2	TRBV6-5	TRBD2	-	CASKGGRFNTGELFF	TGTGCCAGCAAGGGCGGGAGGTTCAACACCGGGGAGCTGTTTTTT
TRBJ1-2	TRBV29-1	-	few	CSVSRSYGYTF	TGCAGCGTATCGCGTTCCTATGGCTACACCTTC
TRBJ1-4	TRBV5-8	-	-	CASGSSPRQNEKLFF	TGTGCCAGCGGATCCTCCCCCCGACAGAATGAAAAACTGTTTTTT
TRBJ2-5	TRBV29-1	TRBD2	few	CSVPTSGNEKTQYF	TGCAGCGTTCCGACTAGCGGGAATGAGAAGACCCAGTACTTC
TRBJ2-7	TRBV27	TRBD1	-	CASSSGQGCEQYF	TGTGCCAGCAGTTCGGGACAGGGGTGCGAGCAGTACTTC
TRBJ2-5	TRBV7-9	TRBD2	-	CASSFPFRTSGETQYF	TGTGCCAGCAGCTTCCCCTTTCGGACTAGTGGAGAGACCCAGTACTTC
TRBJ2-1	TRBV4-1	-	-	CASSQDFPWSSYNEQFF	TGCGCCAGCAGCCAAGATTTTCCATGGAGCTCCTACAATGAGCAGTTCTTC
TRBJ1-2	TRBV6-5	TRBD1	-	CASSETGQGYTF	TGTGCCAGCAGCGAGACAGGGCAGGGCTACACCTTC
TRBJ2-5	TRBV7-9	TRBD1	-	CASSPPGQGVETQYF	TGTGCCAGCAGCCCCCCGGGACAGGGTGTGGAGACCCAGTACTTC
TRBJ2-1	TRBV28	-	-	CASTPTPPGYNEQFF	TGTGCCAGCACCCCGACCCCACCGGGCTACAATGAGCAGTTCTTC
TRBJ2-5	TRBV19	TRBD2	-	CASSRGLAGEQETQYF	TGTGCCAGTAGTAGAGGACTAGCGGGTGAGCAAGAGACCCAGTACTTC